These T cell receptor beta chains were read from a single sample in a study of blood T cells in healthy people across ages. TCRdb used MiXCR to reprocess the 5' RACE reads, holding one entry per CDR3 protein. This sample has more than 1,000,000 distinct CDR3 sequences, with about 25% found just once. These data were likewise used in another study, on T cells of mothers and their children.

Sequenced material: blood. These TCRs come from a girl aged 2 to 9 in good health. CDR3s include the opening cysteine and the closing phenylalanine or tryptophan. The order of the fields is D gene, J gene, V gene, clone size, CDR3 protein, CDR3 DNA. The D gene is left open where the match is weak. Size is stated for part of the rows, as once, few or many counts, or as a class when the clone is expanded.

>TRBD2|TRBJ2-3|TRBV20-1|-
CSAGRRTSGGAVGPDTQYF
TGCAGTGCTGGACGGCGGACTAGCGGGGGGGCCGTTGGCCCAGATACGCAGTATTTT
>-|TRBJ2-3|TRBV7-9|many
CASSLGTTDTQYF
TGTGCCAGCAGCTTAGGGACCACAGATACGCAGTATTTT
>TRBD1|TRBJ2-7|TRBV12-3/TRBV12-4|few
CASSYRGPEQYF
TGTGCCAGCAGCTACAGGGGGCCTGAGCAGTACTTC
>TRBD1|TRBJ2-7|TRBV6-1|few
CASLRGAGGGYEQYF
TGTGCCAGCCTTCGAGGGGCAGGGGGCGGATACGAGCAGTACTTC
>-|TRBJ1-5|TRBV3-1|-
CASSQYQGQPQHF
TGTGCCAGCAGCCAGTACCAGGGTCAGCCCCAGCATTTT
>TRBD2|TRBJ2-2|TRBV12-3/TRBV12-4|many
CASSPREGPTGELFF
TGTGCCAGCAGCCCGCGGGAGGGCCCGACCGGGGAGCTGTTTTTT
>-|TRBJ2-6|TRBV24-1|-
CATSEVLGSGANVLTF
TGTGCCACCAGTGAGGTTCTAGGTAGTGGGGCCAACGTCCTGACTTTC
>TRBD1|TRBJ2-1|TRBV6-4|-
CASSDSTGDNEQFF
TGTGCCAGCAGTGACTCGACAGGGGACAATGAGCAGTTCTTC
>TRBD2|TRBJ2-7|TRBV7-3|few
CASSYDGTSASYEQYF
TGTGCCAGCAGCTACGACGGGACTAGCGCCTCCTACGAGCAGTACTTC
>-|TRBJ1-6|TRBV18|-
CASSPTDNSPLHF
TGTGCCAGCTCACCAACAGATAATTCACCCCTCCACTTT
>TRBD1|TRBJ2-5|TRBV20-1|-
CSANDRGIGETQYF
TGCAGTGCCAACGACAGGGGGATCGGCGAGACCCAGTACTTC
>-|TRBJ1-1|TRBV6-5|few
CASSSGETRETEAFF
TGTGCCAGCAGTTCAGGGGAGACGAGGGAAACTGAAGCTTTCTTT
>-|TRBJ1-1|TRBV29-1|-
CSVLGREEAFF
TGCAGCGTTCTTGGACGGGAAGAAGCTTTCTTT
>-|TRBJ2-6|TRBV6-5|few
CASNTVSGANVLTF
TGTGCCAGCAATACAGTTTCTGGGGCCAACGTCCTGACTTTC
>-|TRBJ1-2|TRBV11-2|few
CASSHTKDQYGYTF
TGTGCCAGCAGTCATACCAAGGACCAGTATGGCTACACCTTC
>-|TRBJ2-3|TRBV6-2/TRBV6-3|-
CASSIVASDTQYF
TGTGCCAGCAGTATCGTAGCGTCTGATACGCAGTATTTT
>-|TRBJ2-7|TRBV29-1|-
CSVSFTGPSYEQYF
TGCAGCGTGAGCTTTACCGGGCCTTCCTACGAGCAGTACTTC
>-|TRBJ2-2|TRBV13|-
CASSPSPGVLAGELFF
TGTGCCAGCAGCCCATCTCCAGGGGTTTTGGCCGGGGAGCTGTTTTTT
>-|TRBJ2-5|TRBV20-1|-
CSARGSRIRMETQYF
TGCAGTGCTCGGGGGAGCCGGATTAGAATGGAGACCCAGTACTTC
>-|TRBJ2-1|TRBV27|-
CASRFGIRGSYNEQFF
TGTGCCAGCAGATTTGGGATTAGGGGCTCCTACAATGAGCAGTTCTTC
>-|TRBJ1-1|TRBV7-3|-
CASSPGVGRSQAFF
TGTGCCAGCAGCCCAGGGGTCGGACGGTCCCAAGCTTTCTTT
>TRBD2|TRBJ2-1|TRBV29-1|-
CSVWLAGVNEQFF
TGCAGCGTGTGGTTAGCGGGAGTAAATGAGCAGTTCTTC
>TRBD2|TRBJ2-1|TRBV3-1|-
CASSWSGRPYNEQFF
TGTGCCAGCAGCTGGAGCGGGAGGCCCTACAATGAGCAGTTCTTC
>TRBD2|TRBJ2-7|TRBV10-3|-
CATSGTSGRAVSYEQYF
TGTGCCACGTCGGGGACTAGCGGGAGGGCTGTAAGCTACGAGCAGTACTTC
>TRBD1|TRBJ2-5|TRBV6-2/TRBV6-3|-
CASSYRDRDGTQYF
TGTGCCAGCAGTTACCGGGACAGGGATGGGACCCAGTACTTC
>-|TRBJ2-1|TRBV15|-
CATSTSRGLDNEQFF
TGTGCCACCAGCACTTCGAGAGGCCTTGACAATGAGCAGTTCTTC
>-|TRBJ2-3|TRBV18|few
CASSGMDEQYF
TGTGCCAGCTCAGGGATGGACGAGCAGTACTTT
>TRBD2|TRBJ2-1|TRBV4-2|-
CASSQTYSGDYNEQFF
TGTGCCAGCAGCCAAACCTATAGCGGGGATTACAATGAGCAGTTCTTC
>-|TRBJ2-5|TRBV5-1|few
CASRYGTQETQYF
TGCGCCAGCAGGTACGGGACTCAAGAGACCCAGTACTTC
>-|TRBJ2-2|TRBV28|few
CASSPYRDYYGELFF
TGTGCCAGCAGCCCCTACAGGGACTACTACGGGGAGCTGTTTTTT
>TRBD2|TRBJ2-3|TRBV5-6|few
CASSFSGDLLDTQYF
TGTGCCAGCAGCTTCAGCGGGGATCTGTTAGATACGCAGTATTTT
>TRBD2|TRBJ2-1|TRBV3-1|few
CASSLFRASGRALVNEQFF
TGTGCCAGCAGCCTATTTCGGGCTAGCGGGAGGGCCTTAGTCAATGAGCAGTTCTTC
>TRBD1|TRBJ1-2|TRBV4-1|-
CASSQGDRGPLGYTF
TGCGCCAGCAGCCAAGGGGACAGGGGGCCGTTGGGCTACACCTTC
>TRBD1|TRBJ2-1|TRBV29-1|-
CSVIRDRRDEQFF
TGCAGCGTGATACGGGACAGGAGGGATGAGCAGTTCTTC
>-|TRBJ2-7|TRBV4-3|many
CASSQDSSHEQYF
TGCGCCAGCAGCCAAGACAGTTCCCACGAGCAGTACTTC
>-|TRBJ2-5|TRBV28|few
CASRTEGVPGETQYF
TGTGCCAGCAGAACAGAAGGAGTCCCTGGAGAGACCCAGTACTTC
>-|TRBJ1-2|TRBV6-5|-
CAGALTGANYGYTF
TGTGCCGGCGCTTTAACGGGCGCTAACTATGGCTACACCTTC
>-|TRBJ2-2|TRBV2|few
CASSVTGTRGGELFF
TGTGCCAGCAGTGTCACCGGGACACGGGGCGGGGAGCTGTTTTTT
>-|TRBJ1-4|TRBV7-6|few
CASSLFRDEKLFF
TGTGCCAGCAGCTTATTCAGGGATGAAAAACTGTTTTTT
>-|TRBJ2-6|TRBV6-2/TRBV6-3|few
CASSDQGWANVLTF
TGTGCCAGCAGTGACCAGGGCTGGGCCAACGTCCTGACTTTC
>-|TRBJ2-1|TRBV14|-
CASSQGSSNNEQFF
TGTGCCAGCAGCCAAGGTAGCTCCAACAATGAGCAGTTCTTC
>-|TRBJ2-7|TRBV7-2|-
CASSHYPESHEQYF
TGTGCCAGCAGCCACTACCCGGAGTCCCACGAGCAGTACTTC
>-|TRBJ1-3|TRBV6-1|-
CASSEMYYSGNTIYF
TGTGCCAGCAGTGAAATGTATTATTCTGGAAACACCATATATTTT
>-|TRBJ2-3|TRBV20-1|-
CSPLGGDTQYF
TGCAGTCCCCTTGGGGGAGATACGCAGTATTTT